The rows below give T cell receptor beta chains drawn from one sample of a study of blood T cell repertoires in COVID-19. Assay: immunoSEQ multiplex PCR; the TCRdb copy retains only in-frame clones and omits some. The table records more than 150,000 clones, over 80% of them present only once. The material sequenced was peripheral blood. Source of these receptors: a woman aged 60-70 years with acute or convalescent COVID-19. Each CDR3 is given with its conserved first and last residue. D genes are given only for firm matches. Part of the rows lack a size; the others show once, few, many or a class for expanded clones.

d_call	clone_size	j_call	v_call	cdr3_aa	cdr3_nt
.	.	TRBJ1-1	TRBV5-1	CASSLAGGYNTEAFF	TGCGCCAGCAGCTTGGCCGGAGGGTACAACACTGAAGCTTTCTTT
TRBD1	.	TRBJ1-5	TRBV7-9	CASSLVGQGHFQPQHF	TGTGCCAGCAGCTTGGTAGGACAGGGGCATTTTCAGCCCCAGCATTTT
.	.	TRBJ1-4	TRBV12-5	CASGLVLKRTNEKLFF	TGTGCTAGTGGTTTGGTACTGAAGCGAACTAATGAAAAACTGTTTTTT
.	.	TRBJ1-2	TRBV3-1/TRBV3-2	CASSQGRGPNYGYTF	TGTGCCAGCAGCCAAGGGAGGGGCCCAAACTATGGCTACACCTTC
TRBD1	.	TRBJ1-1	TRBV5-1	CASSLGDRVSTEAFF	TGCGCCAGCAGCTTGGGGGACAGGGTTTCCACTGAAGCTTTCTTT
.	.	TRBJ2-1	TRBV5-1	CASSWIDPSGEQFF	TGCGCCAGCAGTTGGATCGATCCCAGCGGTGAGCAGTTCTTC
.	.	TRBJ2-7	TRBV5-1	CASSLGPGSSYEQYF	TGCGCCAGCAGCTTGGGGCCGGGGAGCTCCTACGAGCAGTACTTC
.	.	TRBJ1-2	TRBV28	CASSLLRGRGYTF	TGTGCCAGCAGTTTACTCAGGGGAAGGGGCTACACCTTC
TRBD2	.	TRBJ2-1	TRBV9	CASSVIGSGGVAYNEQFF	TGTGCCAGCAGCGTAATCGGTAGCGGGGGGGTCGCCTACAATGAGCAGTTCTTC
.	.	TRBJ2-5	TRBV4-3	CASSQTSVRGGGETQYF	TGCGCCAGCAGCCAAACCTCAGTCAGGGGAGGGGGAGAGACCCAGTACTTC
TRBD1	.	TRBJ1-6	TRBV19	CASSQTGGSPLHF	TGTGCCAGTAGCCAGACAGGGGGCTCACCCCTCCACTTT
.	.	TRBJ2-5	TRBV19	CASSIVSSGQETQYF	TGTGCCAGTAGTATAGTGAGTAGCGGTCAAGAGACCCAGTACTTC
.	.	TRBJ2-7	TRBV6-2/TRBV6-3	CASSPQGMSSYEQYF	TGTGCCAGCAGCCCCCAGGGGATGAGCTCCTACGAGCAGTACTTC
TRBD1	.	TRBJ1-6	TRBV5-1	CASSTKQGEFNSPLHF	TGCGCCAGCAGCACAAAACAGGGGGAGTTTAATTCACCCCTCCACTTT
TRBD2	.	TRBJ2-2	TRBV10-1	CASSGTGGTGELFF	TGCGCCAGCAGTGGCACGGGGGGCACCGGGGAGCTGTTTTTT
TRBD1	.	TRBJ2-1	TRBV12-3/TRBV12-4	CASRTGTGNSFF	TGTGCCAGCAGGACCGGGACAGGGAATAGCTTCTTC
.	few	TRBJ2-3	TRBV3-1/TRBV3-2	CAYRVPCTDTQYF	TGTGCCTACAGGGTCCCATGCACAGATACGCAGTATTTT
TRBD2	.	TRBJ2-3	TRBV18	CASSPGLATDTQYF	TGTGCCAGCTCACCGGGACTAGCCACAGATACGCAGTATTTT
TRBD1	.	TRBJ1-3	TRBV19	CASSDPGQTGSGNTIYF	TGTGCCAGTAGTGATCCGGGACAGACCGGCTCTGGAAACACCATATATTTT
TRBD2	.	TRBJ2-7	TRBV10-3	CAISDGLAGYEQYF	TGTGCCATCAGTGATGGACTAGCGGGGTACGAGCAGTACTTC
TRBD1	.	TRBJ1-1	TRBV27	CASSLYGTGMNTEAFF	TGTGCCAGCAGTTTATATGGGACAGGGATGAACACTGAAGCTTTCTTT
TRBD1	.	TRBJ2-4	TRBV4-1	CASSQATGEKDKNIQYF	TGCGCCAGCAGCCAGGCCACAGGGGAGAAGGACAAAAACATTCAGTACTTC
.	.	TRBJ2-5	TRBV3-1/TRBV3-2	CASSPKVWATQETQYF	TGTGCCAGCAGTCCGAAAGTCTGGGCTACTCAAGAGACCCAGTACTTC
.	.	TRBJ1-4	TRBV4-1	CASSHQRTGENEKLFF	TGCGCCAGCAGCCACCAAAGAACGGGAGAGAATGAAAAACTGTTTTTT
TRBD1	.	TRBJ2-7	TRBV5-1	CASTDAGTGSEQYF	TGCGCCAGCACCGACGCCGGGACAGGGAGCGAGCAGTACTTC
TRBD1	.	TRBJ1-6	TRBV6-1	CASSATGNSPLHF	TGTGCCAGCAGTGCGACAGGGAATTCACCCCTCCACTTT
.	once	TRBJ1-1	TRBV19	CASSIGTVTEAFF	TGTGCCAGTAGTATCGGCACAGTGACTGAAGCTTTCTTT
.	.	TRBJ1-6	TRBV5-6	CASTIAGVVAGVNSPLHF	TGTGCCAGCACCATTGCGGGCGTTGTGGCTGGGGTTAATTCACCCCTCCACTTT
TRBD1	.	TRBJ1-4	TRBV7-2	CASSSRDRGGDEKLFF	TGTGCCAGCAGCTCTAGGGACAGGGGAGGGGATGAAAAACTGTTTTTT
TRBD1	.	TRBJ2-1	TRBV28	CASRPRDRGANEQFF	TGTGCCAGCAGGCCTCGGGACAGGGGAGCGAATGAGCAGTTCTTC
TRBD1	.	TRBJ1-3	TRBV4-2	CASSQGGQGYHTIYF	TGTGCCAGCAGCCAAGGAGGACAGGGGTATCACACCATATATTTT
.	once	TRBJ2-7	TRBV1	CTSSQARGPRSEQYF	TGCACCAGCAGCCAAGCTAGGGGGCCTAGATCCGAGCAGTACTTC
TRBD1	.	TRBJ1-5	TRBV18	CASSPGTGGSNQPQHF	TGTGCCAGCTCACCAGGGACAGGTGGCAGCAATCAGCCCCAGCATTTT
.	.	TRBJ1-3	TRBV29-1	CSGLDSSGNTIYF	TGCAGCGGGCTTGACAGCTCTGGAAACACCATATATTTT
.	.	TRBJ1-1	TRBV6-5	CASSYSRRAEAFF	TGTGCCAGCAGTTACTCGAGGAGGGCTGAAGCTTTCTTT
TRBD1	.	TRBJ1-1	TRBV24-1	CATSEPRQGPMNTEAFF	TGTGCCACCAGTGAGCCAAGACAGGGGCCCATGAACACTGAAGCTTTCTTT
TRBD2	.	TRBJ2-3	TRBV19	CASGTSGGTDTQYF	TGTGCCAGTGGGACTAGCGGGGGCACAGATACGCAGTATTTT
.	.	TRBJ2-5	TRBV6-6	CASSYSSPQETQYF	TGTGCCAGCAGTTACAGCTCCCCTCAAGAGACCCAGTACTTC
TRBD2	.	TRBJ2-5	TRBV5-1	CASSFGTSLMQETQYF	TGCGCCAGCAGCTTCGGGACTAGCCTGATGCAAGAGACCCAGTACTTC
TRBD2	.	TRBJ2-2	TRBV7-3	CASSLVSGATGELFF	TGTGCCAGCAGCTTGGTTAGCGGGGCCACCGGGGAGCTGTTTTTT
.	.	TRBJ2-7	TRBV18	CASSLLSRADVYEQYF	TGTGCCAGCTCACTTCTGTCCAGGGCTGACGTTTACGAGCAGTACTTC
.	.	TRBJ2-7	TRBV12-2	CASRLFSSSYEQYF	TGTGCAAGTCGCTTGTTTAGCAGCTCCTACGAGCAGTACTTC
.	.	TRBJ2-5	TRBV5-1	CASSGGAEVETQYF	TGCGCCAGCAGCGGGGGGGCCGAGGTAGAGACCCAGTACTTC
.	.	TRBJ1-6	TRBV7-2	CASSLERTDNSPLHF	TGTGCCAGCAGCTTAGAGCGGACCGATAATTCACCCCTCCACTTT
.	.	TRBJ1-1	TRBV18	CASSRSTDRETEAFF	TGTGCCAGCTCACGTTCGACAGACCGAGAGACTGAAGCTTTCTTT
.	.	TRBJ2-7	TRBV7-9	CASSSEYEQYF	TGTGCCAGCAGCTCAGAATACGAGCAGTACTTC
.	.	TRBJ2-3	TRBV9	CASREGQSLTDTQYF	TGTGCCAGCAGGGAGGGCCAATCCCTCACAGATACGCAGTATTTT
.	.	TRBJ2-1	TRBV7-3	CASSLMGPSSYNEQFF	TGTGCCAGCAGCCTAATGGGCCCAAGCTCCTACAATGAGCAGTTCTTC
TRBD1	.	TRBJ2-7	TRBV12-3/TRBV12-4	CASGDSYEQYF	TGTGCCAGCGGGGACAGTTACGAGCAGTACTTC
TRBD2	.	TRBJ2-5	TRBV5-1	CASSWTSTQETQYF	TGCGCCAGCAGTTGGACTAGCACCCAAGAGACCCAGTACTTC
TRBD1	.	TRBJ2-2	TRBV29-1	CSVDPGTGKAGELFF	TGCAGCGTTGACCCCGGGACAGGAAAGGCCGGGGAGCTGTTTTTT
TRBD1	once	TRBJ1-1	TRBV27	CASRDSLNTEAFF	TGTGCCAGCCGGGACAGCTTGAACACTGAAGCTTTCTTT
TRBD1	.	TRBJ1-2	TRBV28	CASRPPGDRAYYTF	TGTGCCAGCAGGCCCCCGGGGGACAGGGCCTACTACACCTTC
TRBD2	.	TRBJ2-1	TRBV5-1	CASSEISGGYNEQFF	TGCGCCAGCAGCGAAATTAGCGGGGGGTACAATGAGCAGTTCTTC
.	.	TRBJ2-7	TRBV9	CASSGGQRSYEQYF	TGTGCCAGCAGCGGGGGACAACGCTCCTACGAGCAGTACTTC
.	.	TRBJ1-5	TRBV19	CASSIEGGNQPQHF	TGTGCCAGTAGTATAGAAGGCGGGAATCAGCCCCAGCATTTT
TRBD1	.	TRBJ2-5	TRBV5-6	CASSFTGTGDWEETQYF	TGTGCCAGCAGCTTTACCGGGACAGGGGATTGGGAGGAGACCCAGTACTTC
.	.	TRBJ2-1	TRBV5-1	CASSTPRAVWEQFF	TGCGCCAGCAGCACGCCTAGAGCGGTCTGGGAGCAGTTCTTC
TRBD1	.	TRBJ1-2	TRBV5-1	CASSKNDRGHSGGYTF	TGCGCCAGCAGCAAAAATGACAGGGGGCATTCGGGTGGCTACACCTTC